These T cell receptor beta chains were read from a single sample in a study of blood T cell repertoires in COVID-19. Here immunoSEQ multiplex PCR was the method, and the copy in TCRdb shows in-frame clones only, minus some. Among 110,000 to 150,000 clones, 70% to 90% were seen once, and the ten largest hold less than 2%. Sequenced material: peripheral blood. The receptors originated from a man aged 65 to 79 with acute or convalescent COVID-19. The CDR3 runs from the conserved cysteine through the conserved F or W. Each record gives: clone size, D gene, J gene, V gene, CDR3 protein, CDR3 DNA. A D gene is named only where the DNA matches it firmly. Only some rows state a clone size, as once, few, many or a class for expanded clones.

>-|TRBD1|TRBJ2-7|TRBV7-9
CASSLGTGHYYEQYF
TGTGCCAGCAGTTTGGGGACAGGTCACTACTACGAGCAGTACTTC
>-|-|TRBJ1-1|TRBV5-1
CASSLFTGLNTEAFF
TGCGCCAGCAGCTTATTTACAGGGTTGAACACTGAAGCTTTCTTT
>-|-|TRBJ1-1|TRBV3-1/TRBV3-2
CASSQDRGFTEAFF
TGTGCCAGCAGCCAAGACAGGGGATTCACTGAAGCTTTCTTT
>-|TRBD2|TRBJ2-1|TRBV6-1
CASSDLRLAGKSSYNEQFF
TGTGCCAGCAGTGACCTAAGACTAGCGGGGAAAAGCTCCTACAATGAGCAGTTCTTC
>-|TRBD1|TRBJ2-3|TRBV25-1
CASSPTGVGQYF
TGTGCCAGCAGTCCGACAGGGGTGGGGCAGTATTTT
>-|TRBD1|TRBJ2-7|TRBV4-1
CASSQEWDSSYEQYF
TGCGCCAGCAGCCAAGAATGGGACAGCTCCTACGAGCAGTACTTC
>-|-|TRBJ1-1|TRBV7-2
CASSLATGRTEAFF
TGTGCCAGCAGCTTAGCGACGGGTAGGACTGAAGCTTTCTTT
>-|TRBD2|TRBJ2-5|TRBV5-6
CASSLRHGGESQETQYF
TGTGCCAGCAGCTTGAGACACGGGGGGGAGAGCCAAGAGACCCAGTACTTC
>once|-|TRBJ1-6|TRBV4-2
CASSPARGGVSNSPLHF
TGTGCCAGCAGCCCCGCCCGGGGGGGGGTTTCCAATTCACCCCTCCACTTT
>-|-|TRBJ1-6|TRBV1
CTSSRSTCNSPLHF
TGCACCAGCAGCCGCTCTACTTGTAATTCACCCCTCCACTTT
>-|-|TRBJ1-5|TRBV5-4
CASSLAGQTQPQHF
TGTGCCAGCAGCTTGGCTGGGCAGACTCAGCCCCAGCATTTT
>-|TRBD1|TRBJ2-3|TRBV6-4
CASSEDRGPGDTQYF
TGTGCCAGCAGTGAAGACAGGGGGCCGGGAGATACGCAGTATTTT
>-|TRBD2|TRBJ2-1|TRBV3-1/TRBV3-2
CASSQGTSGSYNEQFF
TGTGCCAGCAGCCAGGGGACTAGCGGGAGTTACAATGAGCAGTTCTTC
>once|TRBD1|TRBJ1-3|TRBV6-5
CASRATGDGNTIYF
TGTGCCAGCAGGGCAACAGGGGACGGAAACACCATATATTTT
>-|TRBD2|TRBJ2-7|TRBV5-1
CASSPELAAPYEQYF
TGCGCCAGCAGCCCGGAACTAGCGGCACCCTACGAGCAGTACTTC
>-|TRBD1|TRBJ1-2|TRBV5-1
CASSLGQGASGYTF
TGCGCCAGCAGCTTGGGACAGGGGGCGAGTGGCTACACCTTC
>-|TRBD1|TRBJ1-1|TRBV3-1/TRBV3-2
CASSRGQANTEAFF
TGTGCCAGCAGCCGTGGACAGGCGAACACTGAAGCTTTCTTT
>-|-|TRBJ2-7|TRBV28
CASRTAIDEQYF
TGTGCCAGTAGGACAGCTATCGACGAGCAGTACTTC
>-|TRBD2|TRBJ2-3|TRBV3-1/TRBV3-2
CASSQFGGGAADTQYF
TGTGCCAGCAGCCAGTTCGGCGGGGGGGCAGCAGATACGCAGTATTTT
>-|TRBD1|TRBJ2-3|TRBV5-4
CASTRDRVTDTQYF
TGTGCCAGCACCCGGGACAGGGTAACAGATACGCAGTATTTT
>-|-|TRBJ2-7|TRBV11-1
CASSSRFHEQYF
TGTGCCAGCAGCTCTAGGTTCCACGAGCAGTACTTC
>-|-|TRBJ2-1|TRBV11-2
CASSYYRRAYNEQFF
TGTGCCAGCAGCTATTATAGGAGGGCGTACAATGAGCAGTTCTTC
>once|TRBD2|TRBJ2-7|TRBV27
CASSSQVWVSGGHAYEQYF
TGTGCCAGCAGTTCCCAAGTTTGGGTTAGCGGGGGGCATGCCTACGAGCAGTACTTC
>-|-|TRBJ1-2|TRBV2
CASSVGGVYGYTF
TGTGCCAGCAGTGTCGGGGGGGTGTATGGCTACACCTTC
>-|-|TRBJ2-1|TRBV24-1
CATSDSGQYNEQFF
TGTGCCACCAGTGATTCCGGACAGTACAATGAGCAGTTCTTC
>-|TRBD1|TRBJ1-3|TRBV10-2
CASGQGRWSGNTIYF
TGCGCCAGCGGACAGGGGAGGTGGTCTGGAAACACCATATATTTT
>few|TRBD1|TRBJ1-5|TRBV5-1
CASSYQGGSNQPQHF
TGCGCCAGCAGCTATCAGGGGGGCAGCAATCAGCCCCAGCATTTT
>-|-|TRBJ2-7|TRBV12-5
CASGFLPTGQNRYEQYF
TGTGCTAGTGGTTTCCTCCCGACAGGTCAAAATCGCTACGAGCAGTACTTC
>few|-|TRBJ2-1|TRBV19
CASSIGRGEQFF
TGTGCCAGTAGTATTGGCAGAGGTGAGCAGTTCTTC
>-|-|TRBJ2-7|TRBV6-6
CASSPGTTYEQYF
TGTGCCAGCAGTCCCGGGACAACCTACGAGCAGTACTTC
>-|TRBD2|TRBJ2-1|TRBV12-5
CASGLPQREGLSYNEQFF
TGTGCTAGTGGTTTGCCCCAGCGGGAGGGCCTTTCCTACAATGAGCAGTTCTTC
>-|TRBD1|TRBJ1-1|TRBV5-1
CASSLGGQSHTEAFF
TGCGCCAGCAGCTTGGGGGGACAGAGCCACACTGAAGCTTTCTTT
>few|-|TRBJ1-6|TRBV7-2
CASTSGGFGNSPLHF
TGTGCCAGCACCTCGGGTGGCTTTGGGAATTCACCCCTCCACTTT
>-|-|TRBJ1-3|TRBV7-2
CASSLLTGGNTIYF
TGTGCCAGCAGCTTATTAACAGGCGGAAACACCATATATTTT
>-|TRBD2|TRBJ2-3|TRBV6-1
CASSETFSSGYTDTQYF
TGTGCCAGCAGTGAAACCTTTTCTAGCGGCTACACAGATACGCAGTATTTT
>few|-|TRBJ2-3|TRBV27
CASSLSPQNSYTQYF
TGTGCCAGCAGTTTATCGCCGCAGAACAGTTATACGCAGTATTTT
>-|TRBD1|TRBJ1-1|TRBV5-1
CASSVQGAGTEAFF
TGCGCCAGCAGCGTACAGGGGGCTGGAACTGAAGCTTTCTTT
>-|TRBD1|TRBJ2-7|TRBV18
CASSRGQGNWEQYF
TGTGCCAGCTCCCGGGGACAGGGGAATTGGGAGCAGTACTTC
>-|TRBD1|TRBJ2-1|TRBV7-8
CASSSQTGPASNEQFF
TGTGCCAGCAGCTCCCAGACAGGGCCGGCAAGCAATGAGCAGTTCTTC
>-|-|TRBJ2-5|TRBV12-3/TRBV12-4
CASSLTETQYF
TGTGCCAGCTCCCTAACCGAGACCCAGTACTTC
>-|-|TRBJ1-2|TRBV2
CASSGGGVRNYGYTF
TGTGCCAGCAGTGGGGGCGGGGTAAGGAACTATGGCTACACCTTC